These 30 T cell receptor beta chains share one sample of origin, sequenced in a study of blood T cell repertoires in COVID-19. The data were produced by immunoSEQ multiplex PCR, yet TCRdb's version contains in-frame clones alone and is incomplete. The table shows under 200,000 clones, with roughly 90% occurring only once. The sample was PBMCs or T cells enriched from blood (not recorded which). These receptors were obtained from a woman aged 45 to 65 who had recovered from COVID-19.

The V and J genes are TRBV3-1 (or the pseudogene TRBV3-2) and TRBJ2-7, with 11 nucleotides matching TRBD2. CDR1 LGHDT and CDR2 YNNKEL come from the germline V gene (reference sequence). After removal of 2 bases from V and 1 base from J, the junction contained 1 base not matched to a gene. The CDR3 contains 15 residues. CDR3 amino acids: CASSQLAGGSYEQYF. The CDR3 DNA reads TGTGCCAGCAGCCAACTAGCGGGGGGTTCCTACGAGCAGTACTTC.

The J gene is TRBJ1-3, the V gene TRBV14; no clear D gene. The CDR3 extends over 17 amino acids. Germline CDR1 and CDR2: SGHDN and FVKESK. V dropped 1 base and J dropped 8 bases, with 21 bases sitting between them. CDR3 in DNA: TGTGCCAGCAGCCAAGTTCAAGCGGGAGTTAAACGGGACACCATATATTTT. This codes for CASSQVQAGVKRDTIYF.

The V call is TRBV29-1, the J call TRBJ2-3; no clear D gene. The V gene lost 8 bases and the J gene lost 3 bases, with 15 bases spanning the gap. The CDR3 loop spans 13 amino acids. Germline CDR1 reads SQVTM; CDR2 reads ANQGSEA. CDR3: CSLSGLGTDTQYF. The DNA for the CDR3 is TGCAGCCTCTCTGGCCTTGGTACAGATACGCAGTATTTT.

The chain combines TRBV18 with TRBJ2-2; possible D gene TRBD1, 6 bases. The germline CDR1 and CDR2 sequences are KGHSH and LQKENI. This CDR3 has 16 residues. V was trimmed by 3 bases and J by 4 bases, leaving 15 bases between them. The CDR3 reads CASSPEVLRGTGELFF. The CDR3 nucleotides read TGTGCCAGCTCACCTGAGGTCCTCAGGGGCACCGGGGAGCTGTTTTTT.

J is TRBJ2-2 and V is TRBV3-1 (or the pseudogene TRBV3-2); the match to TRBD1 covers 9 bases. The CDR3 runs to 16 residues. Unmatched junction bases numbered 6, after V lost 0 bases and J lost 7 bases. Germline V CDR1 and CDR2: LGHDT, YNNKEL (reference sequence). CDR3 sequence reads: CASSQEDRGSGGELFF. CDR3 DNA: TGTGCCAGCAGCCAAGAAGACAGGGGGTCGGGCGGGGAGCTGTTTTTT.

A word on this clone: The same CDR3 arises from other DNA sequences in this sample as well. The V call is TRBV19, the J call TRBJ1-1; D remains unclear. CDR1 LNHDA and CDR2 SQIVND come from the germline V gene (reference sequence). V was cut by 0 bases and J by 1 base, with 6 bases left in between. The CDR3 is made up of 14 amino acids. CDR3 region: CASSIDRGNTEAFF. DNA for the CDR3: TGTGCCAGTAGTATAGATCGGGGGAACACTGAAGCTTTCTTT.

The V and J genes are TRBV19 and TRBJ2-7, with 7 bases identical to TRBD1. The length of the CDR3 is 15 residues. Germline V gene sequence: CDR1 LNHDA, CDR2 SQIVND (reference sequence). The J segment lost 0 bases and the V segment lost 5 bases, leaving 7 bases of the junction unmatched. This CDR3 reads CASSPGQAISYEQYF. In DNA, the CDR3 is TGTGCCAGTAGTCCCGGACAGGCGATCTCCTACGAGCAGTACTTC.

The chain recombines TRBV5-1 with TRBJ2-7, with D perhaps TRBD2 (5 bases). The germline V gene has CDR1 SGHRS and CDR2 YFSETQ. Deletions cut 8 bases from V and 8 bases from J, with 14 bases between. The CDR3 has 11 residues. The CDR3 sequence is CASSEAWQQYF. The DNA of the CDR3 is TGCGCCAGTTCGGAGGCATGGCAGCAGTACTTC.

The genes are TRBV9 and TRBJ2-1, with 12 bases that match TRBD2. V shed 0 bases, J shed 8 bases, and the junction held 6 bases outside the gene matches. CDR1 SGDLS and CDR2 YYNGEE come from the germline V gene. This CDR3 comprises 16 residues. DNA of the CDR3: TGTGCCAGCAGCGTAGGTCCGCTAGCGGGGGGGGATGAGCAGTTCTTC. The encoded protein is CASSVGPLAGGDEQFF.

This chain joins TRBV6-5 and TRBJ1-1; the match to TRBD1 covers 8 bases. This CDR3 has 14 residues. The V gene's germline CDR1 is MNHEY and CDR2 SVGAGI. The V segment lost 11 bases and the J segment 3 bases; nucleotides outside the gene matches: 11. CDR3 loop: CASGQGARDTEAFF. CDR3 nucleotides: TGTGCCTCGGGGCAGGGGGCGCGGGACACTGAAGCTTTCTTT.

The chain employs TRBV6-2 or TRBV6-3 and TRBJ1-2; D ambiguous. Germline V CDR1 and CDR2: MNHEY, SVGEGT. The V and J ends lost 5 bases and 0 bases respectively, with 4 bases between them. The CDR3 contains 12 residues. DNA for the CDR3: TGTGCCAGCAGTCGTACTAACTATGGCTACACCTTC. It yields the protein CASSRTNYGYTF.

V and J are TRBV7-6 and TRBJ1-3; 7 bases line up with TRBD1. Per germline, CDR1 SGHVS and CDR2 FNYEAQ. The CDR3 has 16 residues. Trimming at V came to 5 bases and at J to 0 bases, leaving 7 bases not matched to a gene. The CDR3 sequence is CASSPLQGISGNTIYF. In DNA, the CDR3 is TGTGCCAGCAGCCCCTTACAGGGGATCTCTGGAAACACCATATATTTT.

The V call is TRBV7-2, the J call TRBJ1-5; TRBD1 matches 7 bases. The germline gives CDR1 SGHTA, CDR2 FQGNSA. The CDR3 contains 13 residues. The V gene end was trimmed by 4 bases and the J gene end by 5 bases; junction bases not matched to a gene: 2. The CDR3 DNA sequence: TGTGCCAGCAGCTCCAGGGGGGATCAGCCCCAGCATTTT. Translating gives CASSSRGDQPQHF.

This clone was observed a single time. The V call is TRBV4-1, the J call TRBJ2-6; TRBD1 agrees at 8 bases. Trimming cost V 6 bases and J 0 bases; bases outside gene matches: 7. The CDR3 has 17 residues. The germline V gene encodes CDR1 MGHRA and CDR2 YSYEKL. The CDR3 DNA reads TGCGCCAGCAGTCAGGACAGGGACTTCTCTGGGGCCAACGTCCTGACTTTC. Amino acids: CASSQDRDFSGANVLTF.

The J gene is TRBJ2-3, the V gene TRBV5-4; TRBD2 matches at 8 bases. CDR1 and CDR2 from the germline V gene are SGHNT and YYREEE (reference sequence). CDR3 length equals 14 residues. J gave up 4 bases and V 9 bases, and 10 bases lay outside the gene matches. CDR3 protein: CATAVSSGADTQYF. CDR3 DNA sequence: TGTGCCACCGCCGTGAGTAGCGGGGCAGATACGCAGTATTTT.

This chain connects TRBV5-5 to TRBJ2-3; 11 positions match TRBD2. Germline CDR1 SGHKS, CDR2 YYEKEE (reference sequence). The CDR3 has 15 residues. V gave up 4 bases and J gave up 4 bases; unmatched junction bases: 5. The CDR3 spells CASSPGLAEPDTQYF. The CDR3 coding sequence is TGTGCCAGCAGCCCGGGACTAGCGGAGCCAGATACGCAGTATTTT.

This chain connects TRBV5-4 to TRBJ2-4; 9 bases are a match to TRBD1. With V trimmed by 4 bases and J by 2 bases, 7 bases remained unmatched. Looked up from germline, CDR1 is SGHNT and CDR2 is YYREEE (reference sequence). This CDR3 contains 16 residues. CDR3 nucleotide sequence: TGTGCCAGCAGCACACAGGGGGCGGATCCCAAAAACATTCAGTACTTC. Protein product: CASSTQGADPKNIQYF.

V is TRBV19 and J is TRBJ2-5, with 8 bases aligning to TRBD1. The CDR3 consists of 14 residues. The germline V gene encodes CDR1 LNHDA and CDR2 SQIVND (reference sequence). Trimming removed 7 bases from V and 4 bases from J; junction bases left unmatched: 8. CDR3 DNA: TGTGCCAGTAACTCAGGGGGCCGGGTAGAGACCCAGTACTTC. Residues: CASNSGGRVETQYF.

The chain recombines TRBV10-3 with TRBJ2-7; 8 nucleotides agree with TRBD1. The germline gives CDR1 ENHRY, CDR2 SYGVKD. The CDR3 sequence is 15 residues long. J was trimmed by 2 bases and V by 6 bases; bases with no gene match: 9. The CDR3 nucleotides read TGTGCCATCAGCGCGTCCCAGGGGGCTGCCTACGAGCAGTACTTC. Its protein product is CAISASQGAAYEQYF.

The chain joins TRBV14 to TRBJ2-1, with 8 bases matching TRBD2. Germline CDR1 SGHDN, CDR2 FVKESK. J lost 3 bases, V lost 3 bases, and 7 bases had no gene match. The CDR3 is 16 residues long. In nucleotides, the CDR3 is TGTGCCAGCAGCCATTTCCGGGGGGGGTACTACAATGAGCAGTTCTTC. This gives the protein CASSHFRGGYYNEQFF.

CDR3 sequence reads: CASTALQGEIYGYTF. CDR3 nucleotides: TGTGCCAGTACCGCCTTACAGGGTGAGATTTATGGCTACACCTTC. The J gene is TRBJ1-2, the V gene TRBV19, with D possibly TRBD1 on 6 matching bases. The CDR3 is 15 amino acids. Germline CDR1 reads LNHDA; CDR2 reads SQIVND (reference sequence). The V end was cut by 7 bases, the J end by 5 bases, with 20 bases between.

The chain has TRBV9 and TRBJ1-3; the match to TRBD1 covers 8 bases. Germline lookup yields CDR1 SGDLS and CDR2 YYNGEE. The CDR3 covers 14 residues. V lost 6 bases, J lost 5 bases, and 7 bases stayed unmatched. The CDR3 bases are TGTGCCAGCACCCCGGGACAGGACAGAAACACCATATATTTT. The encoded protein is CASTPGQDRNTIYF.

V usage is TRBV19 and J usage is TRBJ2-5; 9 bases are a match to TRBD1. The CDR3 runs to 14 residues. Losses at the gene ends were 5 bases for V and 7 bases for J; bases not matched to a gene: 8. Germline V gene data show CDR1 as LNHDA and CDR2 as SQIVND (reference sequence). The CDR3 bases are TGTGCCAGTAGTCCCGGGACAGGGATAGGGACCCAGTACTTC. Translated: CASSPGTGIGTQYF.

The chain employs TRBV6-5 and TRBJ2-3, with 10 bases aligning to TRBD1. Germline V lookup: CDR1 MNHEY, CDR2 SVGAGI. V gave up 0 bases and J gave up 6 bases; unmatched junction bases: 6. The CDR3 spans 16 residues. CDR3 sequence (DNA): TGTGCCAGCAGTTACTCGGACAGGGGGTCACGCGATACGCAGTATTTT. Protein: CASSYSDRGSRDTQYF.

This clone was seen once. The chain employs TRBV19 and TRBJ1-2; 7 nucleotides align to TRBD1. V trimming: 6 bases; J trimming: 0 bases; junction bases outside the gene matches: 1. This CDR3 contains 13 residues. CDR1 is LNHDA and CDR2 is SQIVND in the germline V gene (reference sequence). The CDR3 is CASRGTANYGYTF. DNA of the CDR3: TGTGCCAGTAGGGGGACAGCTAACTATGGCTACACCTTC.

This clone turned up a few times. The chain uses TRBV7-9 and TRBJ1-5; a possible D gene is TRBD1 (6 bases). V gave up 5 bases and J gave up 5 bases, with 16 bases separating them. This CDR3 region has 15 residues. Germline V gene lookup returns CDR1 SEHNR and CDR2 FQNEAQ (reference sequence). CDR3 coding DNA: TGTGCCAGCAGCCGCAAGGGGGGGCATGATCAGCCCCAGCATTTT. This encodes CASSRKGGHDQPQHF.

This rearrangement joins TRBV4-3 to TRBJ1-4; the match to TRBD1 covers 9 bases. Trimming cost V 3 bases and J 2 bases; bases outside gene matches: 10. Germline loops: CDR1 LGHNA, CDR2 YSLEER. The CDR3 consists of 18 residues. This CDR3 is CASSQETGGFGTNEKLFF. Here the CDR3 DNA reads TGCGCCAGCAGCCAGGAGACAGGGGGTTTTGGGACTAATGAAAAACTGTTTTTT.

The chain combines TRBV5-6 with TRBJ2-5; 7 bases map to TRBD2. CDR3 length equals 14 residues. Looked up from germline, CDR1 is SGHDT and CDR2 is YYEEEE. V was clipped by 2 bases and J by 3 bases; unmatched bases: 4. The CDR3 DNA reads TGTGCCAGCAGCTTCCCTAGCGGAAAAGAGACCCAGTACTTC. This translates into CASSFPSGKETQYF.

CDR3 DNA: TGTGCCAGTAGTATTCGGGTCACGAGGATTAATCAGCCCCAGCATTTT. This codes for CASSIRVTRINQPQHF. The V gene is TRBV19, the J gene TRBJ1-5; D not certain. The germline V gene has CDR1 LNHDA and CDR2 SQIVND (reference sequence). The CDR3 loop spans 16 amino acids. V lost 3 bases to trimming and J lost 4 bases, with 16 bases between them.

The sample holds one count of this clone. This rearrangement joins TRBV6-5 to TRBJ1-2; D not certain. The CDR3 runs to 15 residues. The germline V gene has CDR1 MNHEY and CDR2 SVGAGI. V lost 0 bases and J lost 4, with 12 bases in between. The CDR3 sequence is CASSYSISGGYGYTF. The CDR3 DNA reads TGTGCCAGCAGTTACTCGATTTCGGGAGGCTATGGCTACACCTTC.